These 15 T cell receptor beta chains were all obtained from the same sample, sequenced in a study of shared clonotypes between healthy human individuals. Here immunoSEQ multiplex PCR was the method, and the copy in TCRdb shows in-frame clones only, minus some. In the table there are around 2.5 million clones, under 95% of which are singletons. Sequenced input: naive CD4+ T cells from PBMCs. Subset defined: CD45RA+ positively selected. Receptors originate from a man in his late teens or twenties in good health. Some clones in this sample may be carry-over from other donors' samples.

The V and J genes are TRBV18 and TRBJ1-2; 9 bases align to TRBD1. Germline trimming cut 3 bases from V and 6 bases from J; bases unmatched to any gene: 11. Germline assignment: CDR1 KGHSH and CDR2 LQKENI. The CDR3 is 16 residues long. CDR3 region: CASSPLPGQGENGYTF. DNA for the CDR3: TGTGCCAGCTCACCGTTACCGGGACAGGGTGAGAATGGCTACACCTTC.

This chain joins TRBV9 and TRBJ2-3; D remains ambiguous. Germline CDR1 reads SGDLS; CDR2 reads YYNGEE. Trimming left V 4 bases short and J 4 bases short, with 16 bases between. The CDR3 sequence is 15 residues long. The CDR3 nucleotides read TGTGCCAGCAGCTACGTGGGAAAAGCTTCAGATACGCAGTATTTT. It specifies CASSYVGKASDTQYF.

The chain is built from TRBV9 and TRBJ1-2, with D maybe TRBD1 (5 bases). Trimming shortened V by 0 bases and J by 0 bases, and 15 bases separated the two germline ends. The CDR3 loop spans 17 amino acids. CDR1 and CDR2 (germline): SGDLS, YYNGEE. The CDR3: CASSVEEGIRANYGYTF. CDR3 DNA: TGTGCCAGCAGCGTAGAGGAGGGTATCAGGGCTAACTATGGCTACACCTTC.

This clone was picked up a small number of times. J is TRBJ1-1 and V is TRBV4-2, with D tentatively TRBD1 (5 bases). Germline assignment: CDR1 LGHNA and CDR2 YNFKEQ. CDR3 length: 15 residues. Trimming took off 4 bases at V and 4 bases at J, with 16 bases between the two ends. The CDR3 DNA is TGTGCCAGCAGCCGACTGGAAGGGGAGAGCACTGAAGCTTTCTTT. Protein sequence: CASSRLEGESTEAFF.

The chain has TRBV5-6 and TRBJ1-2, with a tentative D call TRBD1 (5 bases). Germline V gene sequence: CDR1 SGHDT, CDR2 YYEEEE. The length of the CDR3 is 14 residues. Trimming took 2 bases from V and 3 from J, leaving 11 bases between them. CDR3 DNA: TGTGCCAGCAGCTTCGGGGGGGTCGACTATGGCTACACCTTC. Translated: CASSFGGVDYGYTF.

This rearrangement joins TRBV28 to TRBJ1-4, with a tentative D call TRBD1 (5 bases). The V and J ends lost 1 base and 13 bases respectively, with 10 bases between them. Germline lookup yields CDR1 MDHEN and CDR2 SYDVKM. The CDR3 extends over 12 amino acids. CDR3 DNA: TGTGCCAGCAGTTTATCGACAGCGGGACTGTTTTTT. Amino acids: CASSLSTAGLFF.

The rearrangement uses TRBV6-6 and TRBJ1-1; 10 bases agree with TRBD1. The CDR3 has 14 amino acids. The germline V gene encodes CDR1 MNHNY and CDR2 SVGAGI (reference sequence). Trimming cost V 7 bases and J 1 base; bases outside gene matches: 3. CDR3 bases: TGTGCCAGCAACGGACAGGGGGGGAACACTGAAGCTTTCTTT. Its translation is CASNGQGGNTEAFF.

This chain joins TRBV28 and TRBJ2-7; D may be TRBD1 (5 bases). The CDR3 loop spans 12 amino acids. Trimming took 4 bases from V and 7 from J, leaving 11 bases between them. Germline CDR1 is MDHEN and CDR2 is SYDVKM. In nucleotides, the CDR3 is TGTGCCAGCAGTTCCAGGGTGGCGGAGCAGTACTTC. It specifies CASSSRVAEQYF.

The CDR3 loop is CASSPRTPGQGGAETQYF. CDR3 sequence (DNA): TGCGCCAGCAGCCCCAGAACCCCGGGACAGGGGGGAGCAGAGACCCAGTACTTC. This rearrangement joins TRBV5-1 to TRBJ2-5, with 11 bases fitting TRBD1. Trimming cost V 4 bases and J 4 bases; bases outside gene matches: 15. The CDR3 extends over 18 amino acids. Looked up from germline, CDR1 is SGHRS and CDR2 is YFSETQ.

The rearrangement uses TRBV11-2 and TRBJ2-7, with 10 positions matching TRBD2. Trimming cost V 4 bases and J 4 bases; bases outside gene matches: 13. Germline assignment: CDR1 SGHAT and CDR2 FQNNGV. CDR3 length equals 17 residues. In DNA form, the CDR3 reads TGTGCCAGCAGCTATAGTCTAATTAGCGGGAGGCGGTACGAGCAGTACTTC. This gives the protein CASSYSLISGRRYEQYF.

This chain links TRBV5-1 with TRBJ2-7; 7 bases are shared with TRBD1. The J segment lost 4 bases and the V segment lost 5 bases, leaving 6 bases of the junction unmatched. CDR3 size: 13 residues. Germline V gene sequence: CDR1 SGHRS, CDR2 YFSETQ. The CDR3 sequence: CASRKDRVYEQYF. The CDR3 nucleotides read TGCGCCAGCAGAAAAGACAGGGTATACGAGCAGTACTTC.

The CDR3 sequence: CASSSRGASGRLRYNEQFF. Written as DNA, the CDR3 is TGTGCCAGCAGCTCCCGCGGTGCTAGCGGGAGGTTGAGATACAATGAGCAGTTCTTC. This rearrangement joins TRBV7-9 to TRBJ2-1; the match to TRBD2 covers 11 bases. The CDR3 covers 19 residues. The J segment lost 4 bases and the V segment lost 4 bases, leaving 15 bases of the junction unmatched. Germline CDR1 and CDR2: SEHNR and FQNEAQ (reference sequence).

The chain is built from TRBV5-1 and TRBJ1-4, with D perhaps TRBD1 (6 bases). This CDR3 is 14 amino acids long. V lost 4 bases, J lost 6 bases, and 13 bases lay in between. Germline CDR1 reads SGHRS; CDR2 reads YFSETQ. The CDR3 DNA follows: TGCGCCAGCAGCGTAACAGGGTTTGATGAAAAACTGTTTTTT. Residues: CASSVTGFDEKLFF. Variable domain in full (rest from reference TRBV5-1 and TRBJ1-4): KAGVTQTPRYLIKTRGQQVTLSCSPISGHRSVSWYQQTPGQGLQFLFEYFSETQRNKGNFPGRFSGRQFSNSRSEMNVSTLELGDSALYLCASSVTGFDEKLFFGSGTQLSVL.

The CDR3: CASSTRGTGTDEQYF. CDR3 DNA: TGTGCCAGCAGCACAAGGGGCACAGGGACAGACGAGCAGTACTTC. The rearrangement uses TRBV9 and TRBJ2-7; 7 bases line up with TRBD1. Germline lookup yields CDR1 SGDLS and CDR2 YYNGEE. CDR3 length equals 15 residues. The V gene end was trimmed by 4 bases and the J gene end by 5 bases; junction bases not matched to a gene: 12.

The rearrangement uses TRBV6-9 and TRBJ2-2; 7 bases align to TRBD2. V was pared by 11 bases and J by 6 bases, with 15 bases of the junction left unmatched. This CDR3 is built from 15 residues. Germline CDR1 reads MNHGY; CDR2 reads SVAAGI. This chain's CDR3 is CAHRPGGSISGELFF. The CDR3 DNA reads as TGTGCCCACCGTCCCGGCGGGAGTATCTCCGGGGAGCTGTTTTTT.